This record looks at one T cell receptor beta chain sequence and its context. Both 60 Vbeta primers and 13 Jbeta primers went into the PCR. Here immunoSEQ multiplex PCR was the method, and the copy in TCRdb shows in-frame clones only, minus some. This table has about 170,000 clones, about four fifths appearing once. The sample is drawn from a study of cytomegalovirus exposure and HLA in healthy donors. V was trimmed by 3 bases and J by 6 bases, leaving 14 bases between them. The length of the CDR3 is 14 residues. The germline V gene encodes CDR1 SNHLY and CDR2 FYNNEI. The sequence derives from a woman under 30 in good health and CMV-seropositive. Sequencing was carried out using PBMCs. The V call is TRBV2, the J call TRBJ1-2, with D perhaps matching TRBD1 (5 bases). The CDR3 loop reads CASSDILGGNGYTF. For the CDR3, the DNA is TGTGCCAGCAGTGATATTCTGGGGGGAAATGGCTACACCTTC.